A few counts support the clone carrying this TCR beta chain. This sample is part of a study of blood T cell repertoires in COVID-19. Method: immunoSEQ multiplex PCR; TCRdb's copy keeps in-frame clones and lacks some. The sample lists more than 200,000 clones, around 84% occurring once. Looked up from germline, CDR1 is SGHKS and CDR2 is YYEKEE (reference sequence). The CDR3 spans 14 residues. V lost 6 bases and J lost 2; bases outside the gene matches: 8. The chain links TRBV5-5 to TRBJ2-7, with 7 nucleotides matching TRBD2. The material sequenced was peripheral blood. This receptor was obtained from a woman aged 60-75 years with COVID-19, enrolled during active disease. This chain's CDR3 is CASKEGRATYEQYF. CDR3 DNA sequence: TGTGCCAGCAAGGAGGGGAGGGCCACCTACGAGCAGTACTTC. Based on the CDR3 plus reference TRBV5-5 and TRBJ2-7, the full variable domain is DAGVTQSPTHLIKTRGQQVTLRCSPISGHKSVSWYQQVLGQGPQFIFQYYEKEERGRGNFPDRFSARQFPNYSSELNVNALLLGDSALYLCASKEGRATYEQYFGPGTRLTVT.